This is a list of T cell receptor beta chains from one sample in a study of OX40 agonist ivuxolimab in advanced cancers. TCRdb's copy holds only in-frame clones and misses some; the assay was immunoSEQ multiplex PCR. The sample holds 22,000 or so clones, about 73% seen once. Sequenced material: CD4+ or CD8+ T cells sorted from blood, taken in a trial of the OX40 agonist ivuxolimab. The receptors originated from an adult with an advanced solid tumor such as melanoma, head and neck, liver or kidney cancer. Both conserved end residues are part of each CDR3. The D gene is left open where the match is weak. Clone size, where shown, is once, few, many, or a class for clones that have expanded.

D	V	J	size	DNA	CDR3
NA	TRBV6-5	TRBJ1-2	NA	TGTGCCAGCAAAAGGAGGGGTGGGGGTTATGGCTACACCTTC	CASKRRGGGYGYTF
NA	TRBV7-7	TRBJ1-4	NA	TGTGCCAGCAGCTCTTTCGCGGGGATAACTAATGAAAAACTGTTTTTT	CASSSFAGITNEKLFF
NA	TRBV30	TRBJ2-5	NA	TGTGCCTGGAGTCGACCTGGAGAGACCCAGTACTTC	CAWSRPGETQYF
NA	TRBV7-2	TRBJ1-2	NA	TGTGCCAGCAGCTTTATCCCTATGTGGGGCTACACCTTC	CASSFIPMWGYTF
NA	TRBV30	TRBJ1-1	once	TGTGCCTGGAGTGTACTAGGACAAATGAACACTGAAGCTTTCTTT	CAWSVLGQMNTEAFF
NA	TRBV5-5	TRBJ2-7	NA	TGTGCCAGCAGCTTCAGGGGGGAACAGGCGCGTTACGAGCAGTACTTC	CASSFRGEQARYEQYF
NA	TRBV9	TRBJ2-3	NA	TGTGCCAGCAGCGTAGTTGGGGGGCGGGATGATACGCAGTATTTT	CASSVVGGRDDTQYF
TRBD1	TRBV30	TRBJ1-1	NA	TGTGCCTGGAGTGCCTACAGGGGGCTGAACACTGAAGCTTTCTTT	CAWSAYRGLNTEAFF
TRBD1	TRBV6-1	TRBJ1-5	few	TGTGCCAGCAGTGTACAGGGGACCAATCAGCCCCAGCATTTT	CASSVQGTNQPQHF
NA	TRBV30	TRBJ1-2	once	TGTGCCTGGAGGGGAAGGATTAACTATGGCTACACCTTC	CAWRGRINYGYTF
NA	TRBV7-2	TRBJ2-1	NA	TGTGCCAGCAGCTTTCCGGGGGCCTACAATGAGCAGTTCTTC	CASSFPGAYNEQFF
TRBD2	TRBV4-3	TRBJ2-7	NA	TGCGCCAGCAGCCAAGGGGAGGGCCACAACTACGAGCAGTACTTC	CASSQGEGHNYEQYF
NA	TRBV6-4	TRBJ2-3	NA	TGTGCCAGCGCAGGACGGGACACAGATACGCAGTATTTT	CASAGRDTDTQYF
NA	TRBV7-9	TRBJ2-3	NA	TGTGCCAGCAGCTTGGGCGGACCCACAGATACGCAGTATTTT	CASSLGGPTDTQYF
TRBD1	TRBV11-2	TRBJ1-2	NA	TGTGCCAGCAGCCCCTACCCCGGGACAGGGAGGGTCTATGGCTACACCTTC	CASSPYPGTGRVYGYTF
NA	TRBV18	TRBJ2-3	NA	TGTGCCAGCTCACTCGCGGAGCGAACAGATACGCAGTATTTT	CASSLAERTDTQYF